This passage covers 5 T cell receptor beta chains from one sample sequenced in a study of blood T cell repertoires in COVID-19. Assay used: immunoSEQ multiplex PCR; TCRdb lists only in-frame clones, some missing. The repertoire holds about 190,000 clones, more than 85% seen once, with about 1% in the top ten. Source material: peripheral blood. These TCRs come from a man aged 25-45 years with acute or convalescent COVID-19.

The V call is TRBV11-2, the J call TRBJ2-3, with 11 bases that match TRBD2. Germline V gene sequence: CDR1 SGHAT, CDR2 FQNNGV. V was clipped by 5 bases and J by 0 bases; unmatched bases: 7. CDR3 length: 17 amino acids. The CDR3 region has the DNA TGTGCCAGCAGCCTGGGACTAGCGGACCTGAGCACAGATACGCAGTATTTT. Protein: CASSLGLADLSTDTQYF.

This chain joins TRBV6-6 and TRBJ2-7, with 10 bases lining up with TRBD2. The junction had 8 bases not matched to a gene; V was cut back by 0 bases and J by 6 bases. The length of the CDR3 is 16 residues. The germline V gene has CDR1 MNHNY and CDR2 SVGAGI (reference sequence). CDR3: CASSYSSGRGSSEQYF. The DNA for the CDR3 is TGTGCCAGCAGTTACTCAAGCGGGAGGGGGTCGTCCGAGCAGTACTTC.

The gene calls are TRBV2 and TRBJ1-1; no definite D call. The germline V and J ends were trimmed by 4 bases and 0 bases, with 6 bases remaining between them. Germline V lookup: CDR1 SNHLY, CDR2 FYNNEI. The CDR3 contains 13 residues. The CDR3 coding sequence is TGTGCCAGCAGTGGTCTGTTGAACACTGAAGCTTTCTTT. This codes for CASSGLLNTEAFF.

The genes are TRBV5-6 and TRBJ1-2, with TRBD1 as a possible D gene (6 bases). Germline CDR1 is SGHDT and CDR2 is YYEEEE. The CDR3 has 14 amino acids. V was cut by 4 bases and J by 7 bases, with 17 bases left in between. The CDR3 reads CASSIDRTLSGYTF. The CDR3 bases are TGTGCCAGCAGCATTGACAGGACCTTAAGTGGCTACACCTTC.

The chain couples TRBV6-5 to TRBJ2-7; 12 positions agree with TRBD1. CDR1 MNHEY and CDR2 SVGAGI come from the germline V gene. After removal of 0 bases from V and 9 bases from J, the junction contained 3 bases not matched to a gene. This CDR3 contains 14 residues. For the CDR3, the DNA is TGTGCCAGCAGTTACTCCGGGACAGGGGGCAGGCAGTACTTC. Translation gives CASSYSGTGGRQYF.